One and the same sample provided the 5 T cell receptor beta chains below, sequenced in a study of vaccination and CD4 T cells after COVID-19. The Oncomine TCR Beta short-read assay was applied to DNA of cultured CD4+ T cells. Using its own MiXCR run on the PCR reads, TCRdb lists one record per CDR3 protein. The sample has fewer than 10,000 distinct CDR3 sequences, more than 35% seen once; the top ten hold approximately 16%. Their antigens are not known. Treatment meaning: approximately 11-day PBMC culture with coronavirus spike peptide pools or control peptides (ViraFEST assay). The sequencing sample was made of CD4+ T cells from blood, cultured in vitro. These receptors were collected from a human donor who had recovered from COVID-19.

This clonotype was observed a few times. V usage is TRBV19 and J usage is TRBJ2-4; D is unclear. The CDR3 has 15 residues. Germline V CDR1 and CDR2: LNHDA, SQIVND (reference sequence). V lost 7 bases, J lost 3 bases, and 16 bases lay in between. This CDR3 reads CASTQPHVDKNIQYF. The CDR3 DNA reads TGTGCCAGTACTCAACCGCATGTCGACAAAAACATTCAGTACTTC.

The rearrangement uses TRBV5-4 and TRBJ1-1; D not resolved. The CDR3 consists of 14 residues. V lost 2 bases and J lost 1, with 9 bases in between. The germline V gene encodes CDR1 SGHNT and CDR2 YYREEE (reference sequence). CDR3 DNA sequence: TGTGCCAGCAGCTTATCTCCTGCGAACACTGAAGCTTTCTTT. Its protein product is CASSLSPANTEAFF.

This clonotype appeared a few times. CDR3 DNA sequence: TGCAGTGCTAGAGATCGGTCAGCTAGGGTCTATGGCTACACCTTC. It specifies CSARDRSARVYGYTF. This chain uses TRBV20-1 with TRBJ1-2; no clear D gene. The CDR3 is made up of 15 amino acids. V was clipped by 0 bases and J by 4 bases, with 15 bases between them. CDR1 DFQATT and CDR2 SNEGSKA come from the germline V gene (reference sequence).

CDR3 in DNA: TGTGCCAGCAGTTACTCCTTACTAGCGGGGGGCGGGGCAGATACGCAGTATTTT. It specifies CASSYSLLAGGGADTQYF. This rearrangement joins TRBV6-5 to TRBJ2-3, with TRBD2 matching 12 bases. The germline V gene encodes CDR1 MNHEY and CDR2 SVGAGI. Losses at the gene ends were 0 bases for V and 4 bases for J; bases not matched to a gene: 8. CDR3 length equals 18 residues.

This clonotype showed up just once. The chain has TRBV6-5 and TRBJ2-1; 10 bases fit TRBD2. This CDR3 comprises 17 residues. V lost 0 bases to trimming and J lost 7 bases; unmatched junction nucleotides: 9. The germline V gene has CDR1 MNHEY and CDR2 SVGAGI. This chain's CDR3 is CASSYSIRSGGGNEQFF. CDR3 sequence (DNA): TGTGCCAGCAGTTACTCGATACGGAGCGGGGGGGGAAATGAGCAGTTCTTC.